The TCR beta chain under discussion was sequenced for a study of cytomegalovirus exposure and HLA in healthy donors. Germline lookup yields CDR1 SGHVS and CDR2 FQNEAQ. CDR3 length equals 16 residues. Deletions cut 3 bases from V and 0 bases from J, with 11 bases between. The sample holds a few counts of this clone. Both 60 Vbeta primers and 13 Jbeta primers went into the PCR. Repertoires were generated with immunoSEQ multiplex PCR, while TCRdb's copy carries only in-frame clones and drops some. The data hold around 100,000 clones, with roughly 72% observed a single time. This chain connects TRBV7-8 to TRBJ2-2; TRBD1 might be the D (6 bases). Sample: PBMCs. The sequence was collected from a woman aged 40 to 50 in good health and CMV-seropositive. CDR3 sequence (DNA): TGTGCCAGCAGCTTTTTCAGGGGCCCGAACACCGGGGAGCTGTTTTTT. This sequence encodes CASSFFRGPNTGELFF.